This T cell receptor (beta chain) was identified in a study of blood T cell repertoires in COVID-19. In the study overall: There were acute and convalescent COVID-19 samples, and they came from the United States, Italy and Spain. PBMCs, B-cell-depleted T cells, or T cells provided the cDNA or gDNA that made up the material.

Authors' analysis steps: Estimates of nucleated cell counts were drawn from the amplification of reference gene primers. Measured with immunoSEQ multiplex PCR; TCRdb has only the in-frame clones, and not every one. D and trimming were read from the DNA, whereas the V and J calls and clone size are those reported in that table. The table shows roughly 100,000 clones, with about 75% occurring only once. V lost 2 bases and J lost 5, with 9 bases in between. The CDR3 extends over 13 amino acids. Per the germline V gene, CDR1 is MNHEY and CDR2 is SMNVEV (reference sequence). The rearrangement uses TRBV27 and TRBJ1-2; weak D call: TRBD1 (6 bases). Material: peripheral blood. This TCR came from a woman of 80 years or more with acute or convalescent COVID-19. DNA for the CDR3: TGTGCCAGCAGTTTAGCCAGGGGATATGGCTACACCTTC. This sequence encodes CASSLARGYGYTF.